These T cell receptor beta chains were read from a single sample in a study of cytomegalovirus exposure and HLA in healthy donors. Profiling relied on immunoSEQ multiplex PCR, and the TCRdb table lists in-frame clones only, not all of them. The table records 200,000 to 250,000 clones, around 85% of them present only once. The sample consisted of PBMCs. These receptors all come from a human donor in good health. The CDR3 runs from the conserved cysteine through the conserved F or W. A D gene is named only where the DNA matches it firmly. Rows give clone size only sometimes, using once, few, many, or a class for an expanded clone.

clone_size,d_call,v_call,j_call,cdr3_aa,cdr3_nt
once,TRBD2,TRBV27,TRBJ2-7,CASSFTSGTIYEQYF,TGTGCCAGCAGTTTTACTAGCGGGACTATCTACGAGCAGTACTTC
NA,NA,TRBV5-1,TRBJ2-3,CASSFSGTQYF,TGCGCCAGCAGCTTTTCAGGTACGCAGTATTTT
NA,NA,TRBV10-2,TRBJ1-2,CASSVTRHEGYTF,TGCGCCAGCAGTGTGACACGACATGAGGGCTACACCTTC
few,NA,TRBV5-6,TRBJ2-3,CASTEEGGITDTQYF,TGTGCCAGCACCGAAGAGGGCGGAATCACAGATACGCAGTATTTT
once,TRBD1,TRBV30,TRBJ2-2,CAWARRGLGTGELFF,TGTGCCTGGGCCCGCAGGGGGCTAGGCACCGGGGAGCTGTTTTTT
NA,TRBD2,TRBV10-3,TRBJ2-1,CAISPGLAGGQNEQFF,TGTGCCATCAGTCCGGGACTAGCGGGAGGGCAGAATGAGCAGTTCTTC
NA,TRBD2,TRBV6-5,TRBJ2-1,CASSYAGLGYNEQFF,TGTGCCAGCAGTTACGCGGGACTAGGCTACAATGAGCAGTTCTTC
NA,NA,TRBV27,TRBJ1-5,CASSFTRPGGNQPQHF,TGTGCCAGCAGTTTTACACGCCCAGGTGGCAATCAGCCCCAGCATTTT
NA,TRBD2,TRBV5-1,TRBJ2-1,CASSINRDYQFF,TGCGCCAGCAGCATAAACCGGGACTATCAGTTCTTC
NA,NA,TRBV27,TRBJ2-5,CASSPNPVGLVEETQYF,TGTGCCAGCAGTCCAAACCCCGTTGGCCTAGTAGAAGAGACCCAGTACTTC
NA,TRBD1,TRBV19,TRBJ2-7,CASRDRGYEQYF,TGTGCCAGCCGGGACAGGGGGTACGAGCAGTACTTC
NA,NA,TRBV7-8,TRBJ2-7,CASSTPGEQYF,TGTGCCAGCAGCACTCCGGGAGAGCAGTACTTC
NA,NA,TRBV5-8,TRBJ2-5,CASSSTGLQGETQYF,TGTGCCAGCAGCTCCACGGGACTCCAGGGAGAGACCCAGTACTTC
NA,TRBD1,TRBV7-9,TRBJ1-2,CASSSTGTGGRGYTF,TGTGCCAGCAGCTCCACCGGGACAGGGGGTCGGGGCTACACCTTC
NA,TRBD1,TRBV7-6,TRBJ1-1,CASSAQGARTEAFF,TGTGCCAGCTCGGCACAGGGGGCCCGCACTGAAGCTTTCTTT
NA,NA,TRBV5-4,TRBJ2-7,CASSLFRKTLLGEQYF,TGTGCCAGCAGCTTGTTTCGTAAGACTCTCCTTGGGGAGCAGTACTTC
NA,TRBD1,TRBV18,TRBJ1-1,CASSPGQVNTEAFF,TGTGCCAGCTCACCAGGACAGGTGAACACTGAAGCTTTCTTT
NA,TRBD2,TRBV18,TRBJ2-3,CASSPTSEGTDTQYF,TGTGCCAGCTCACCAACTAGCGAGGGCACAGATACGCAGTATTTT
NA,NA,TRBV4-1,TRBJ2-5,CASSQAGTLGETQYF,TGCGCCAGCAGCCAAGCCGGGACTCTCGGTGAGACCCAGTACTTC
few,TRBD2,TRBV6-5,TRBJ2-7,CASSGERGTYEQYF,TGTGCCAGCAGTGGCGAGCGGGGGACCTACGAGCAGTACTTC
NA,NA,TRBV6-5,TRBJ1-1,CASTGRGGRNTEAFF,TGTGCCAGCACCGGACGGGGGGGCAGGAACACTGAAGCTTTCTTT
once,NA,TRBV5-1,TRBJ1-2,CASSPGATGYYGYTF,TGCGCCAGCAGCCCCGGCGCTACGGGGTACTATGGCTACACCTTC
NA,NA,TRBV30,TRBJ1-2,CAWSVTGSGYYTF,TGTGCCTGGAGTGTGACAGGCTCGGGCTACTACACCTTC
NA,NA,TRBV5-1,TRBJ1-1,CASSQTGQRNTEAFF,TGCGCCAGCAGCCAGACTGGACAGAGGAACACTGAAGCTTTCTTT
NA,TRBD2,TRBV7-8,TRBJ2-1,CASSPPGTSGGNEQFF,TGTGCCAGCAGCCCCCCTGGGACTAGCGGGGGGAATGAGCAGTTCTTC
NA,NA,TRBV11-2,TRBJ2-2,CASSLAAGELFF,TGTGCCAGCAGCTTGGCAGCCGGGGAGCTGTTTTTT
NA,NA,TRBV30,TRBJ2-1,CAWKGTSSSYNEQFF,TGTGCCTGGAAAGGGACATCGAGCTCCTACAATGAGCAGTTCTTC
NA,TRBD1,TRBV15,TRBJ2-7,CATSGGQGRYEQYF,TGTGCCACCAGCGGTGGACAGGGTCGATACGAGCAGTACTTC
NA,NA,TRBV29-1,TRBJ1-1,CSVLRGRNTEAFF,TGCAGCGTCCTCAGGGGTAGGAACACTGAAGCTTTCTTT
NA,TRBD1,TRBV29-1,TRBJ2-7,CSVEGTGNLNEQYF,TGCAGCGTTGAAGGGACAGGGAATCTCAACGAGCAGTACTTC
NA,NA,TRBV18,TRBJ2-3,CASSPGNRGDTQYF,TGTGCCAGCTCACCAGGAAATAGGGGGGATACGCAGTATTTT
NA,TRBD2,TRBV11-2,TRBJ2-5,CASSFEWLAASQETQYF,TGTGCCAGCAGCTTTGAGTGGCTAGCGGCGAGCCAAGAGACCCAGTACTTC
NA,NA,TRBV9,TRBJ1-3,CASSVDQGSTIYF,TGTGCCAGCAGCGTAGATCAGGGATCAACCATATATTTT
NA,TRBD2,TRBV27,TRBJ2-3,CASGGLAGGTDTQYF,TGTGCCAGCGGCGGACTAGCGGGAGGGACAGATACGCAGTATTTT
NA,NA,TRBV7-8,TRBJ2-7,CASSLGDIYYEQYF,TGTGCCAGCAGCTTAGGGGACATTTACTACGAGCAGTACTTC
NA,TRBD2,TRBV30,TRBJ2-2,CAWRTSGRTGELFF,TGTGCCTGGAGGACTAGCGGGAGGACCGGGGAGCTGTTTTTT
NA,TRBD1,TRBV6-5,TRBJ1-2,CASSYYGRGRGYTF,TGTGCCAGCAGTTACTACGGCAGGGGGCGAGGCTACACCTTC
NA,TRBD2,TRBV28,TRBJ2-4,CASGTSGSLNIQYF,TGTGCCAGCGGGACTAGCGGGAGTTTAAACATTCAGTACTTC
NA,NA,TRBV2,TRBJ1-5,CASSRSGSNQPQHF,TGTGCCAGCAGTAGGAGTGGTAGCAATCAGCCCCAGCATTTT
NA,NA,TRBV5-4,TRBJ2-2,CASSLNSGLYTGELFF,TGTGCCAGCAGCTTGAATAGCGGACTGTACACCGGGGAGCTGTTTTTT
once,TRBD1,TRBV5-4,TRBJ2-1,CASSYGKGRGPQNEQFF,TGTGCCAGCAGTTACGGGAAGGGCAGGGGGCCGCAGAATGAGCAGTTCTTC
few,NA,TRBV4-1,TRBJ2-3,CASSQRQGTADTQYF,TGCGCCAGCAGCCAAAGGCAGGGGACCGCAGATACGCAGTATTTT
NA,NA,TRBV27,TRBJ2-7,CASSPLTRFYEQYF,TGTGCCAGCAGCCCGTTGACTAGATTCTACGAGCAGTACTTC
NA,NA,TRBV5-4,TRBJ1-1,CASSLGSFGKNTEAFF,TGTGCCAGCAGCTTGGGAAGTTTCGGGAAGAACACTGAAGCTTTCTTT
NA,NA,TRBV5-1,TRBJ2-1,CASSLAGIEQFF,TGCGCCAGCAGCTTGGCAGGGATTGAGCAGTTCTTC
NA,NA,TRBV30,TRBJ2-1,CAWRAGNEQFF,TGTGCCTGGAGGGCAGGGAATGAGCAGTTCTTC
NA,TRBD2,TRBV18,TRBJ2-7,CASSRLAGYEQYF,TGTGCCAGCTCACGACTAGCGGGCTACGAGCAGTACTTC
few,NA,TRBV29-1,TRBJ1-2,CSVVVGGGYTF,TGCAGCGTTGTGGTAGGGGGTGGCTACACCTTC
NA,NA,TRBV7-8,TRBJ2-6,CASSLPQGGSGANVLTF,TGTGCCAGCAGCTTACCACAGGGTGGCTCTGGGGCCAACGTCCTGACTTTC
NA,NA,TRBV19,TRBJ1-5,CASSARVPGAQHF,TGTGCCAGTAGTGCCAGGGTACCTGGAGCCCAGCATTTT
NA,NA,TRBV19,TRBJ2-3,CASSMGDDTQYF,TGTGCCAGTAGTATGGGAGACGATACGCAGTATTTT
NA,NA,TRBV29-1,TRBJ2-7,CSVYAALDSYEQYF,TGCAGCGTTTATGCAGCGCTAGACTCCTACGAGCAGTACTTC